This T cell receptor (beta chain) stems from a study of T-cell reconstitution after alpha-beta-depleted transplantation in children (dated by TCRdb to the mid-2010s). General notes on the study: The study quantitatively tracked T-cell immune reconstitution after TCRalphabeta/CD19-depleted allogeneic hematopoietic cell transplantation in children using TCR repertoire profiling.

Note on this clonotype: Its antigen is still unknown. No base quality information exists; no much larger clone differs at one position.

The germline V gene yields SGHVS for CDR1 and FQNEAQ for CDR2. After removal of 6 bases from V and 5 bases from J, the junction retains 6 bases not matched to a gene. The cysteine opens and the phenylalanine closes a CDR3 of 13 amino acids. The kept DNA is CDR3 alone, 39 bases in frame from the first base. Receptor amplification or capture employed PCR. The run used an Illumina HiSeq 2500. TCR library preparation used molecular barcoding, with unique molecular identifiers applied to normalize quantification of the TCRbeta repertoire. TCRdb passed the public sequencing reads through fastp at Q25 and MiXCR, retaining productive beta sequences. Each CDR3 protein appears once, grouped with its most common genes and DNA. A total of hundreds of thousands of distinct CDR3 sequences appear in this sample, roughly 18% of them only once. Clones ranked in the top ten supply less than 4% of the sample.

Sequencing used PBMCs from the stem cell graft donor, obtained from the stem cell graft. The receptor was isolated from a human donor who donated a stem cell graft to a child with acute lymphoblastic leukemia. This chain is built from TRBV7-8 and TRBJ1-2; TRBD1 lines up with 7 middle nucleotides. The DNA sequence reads TGTGCCAGCAGTCGGGACAGAGATTATGGCTACACCTTC. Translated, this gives CASSRDRDYGYTF. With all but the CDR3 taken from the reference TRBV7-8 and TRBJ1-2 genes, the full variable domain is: GAGVSQSPRYKVAKRGQDVALRCDPISGHVSLFWYQQALGQGPEFLTYFQNEAQLDKSGLPSDRFFAERPEGSVSTLKIQRTQQEDSAVYLCASSRDRDYGYTFGSGTRLTVV.